This T cell receptor (beta chain) was captured in a study of T cell responses to AZD1222 COVID-19 vaccine. Data came from immunoSEQ multiplex PCR; TCRdb stores just in-frame clones and leaves some out. The sample records 150,000 or so clones, roughly 93% being singletons. Only a few counts were recorded for this clone. Germline values: CDR1 SGHVS, CDR2 FQNEAQ. With 2 bases removed from V and 2 bases from J, the gap between germline ends came to 12 bases. This CDR3 is 15 amino acids long. The TCR was taken from an adult who received the AZD1222 COVID-19 vaccine. Specimen: peripheral blood, collected 28 days after the second AZD1222 dose. The rearrangement joins TRBV7-8 to TRBJ1-2, with a weak D call TRBD1 (5 bases). This CDR3 reads CASSLFLTANYGYTF. The CDR3 DNA sequence: TGTGCCAGCAGCTTATTTTTGACAGCCAACTATGGCTACACCTTC.